What follows are 22 T cell receptor beta chains derived from one specimen sequenced in a study of cytomegalovirus exposure and HLA in healthy donors. Primers: 60 Vbeta forward and 13 Jbeta reverse. The table came from immunoSEQ multiplex PCR; TCRdb's copy has only in-frame clones and leaves some out. Of 150,000 to 200,000 clones listed, about 75% were seen once; the top ten hold about 1.9%. Sequenced: PBMCs. The receptors shown here come from a female donor in good health and CMV-seronegative.

This chain links TRBV7-3 with TRBJ2-2; 11 nucleotides align to TRBD1. CDR1 is SGHTA and CDR2 is FQGTGA in the germline V gene. The CDR3 sequence is 15 residues long. The trim removed 2 bases at V and 8 bases at J, leaving 4 bases unmatched. Written as DNA, the CDR3 is TGTGCCAGCAGCTTAGGGACAGGGGGATCTGGGGAGCTGTTTTTT. Amino acid sequence: CASSLGTGGSGELFF.

V gene TRBV5-6 combines with J gene TRBJ2-1; a weak D match, TRBD2 (6 bases). V gave up 4 bases and J gave up 4 bases, with 15 bases separating them. Germline CDR1 reads SGHDT; CDR2 reads YYEEEE. The CDR3 extends over 15 amino acids. CDR3 region: CASSRRGGVYNEQFF. CDR3 nucleotide sequence: TGTGCCAGCAGCCGCCGCGGCGGGGTTTACAATGAGCAGTTCTTC.

The chain uses TRBV7-9 and TRBJ1-1; 8 bases line up with TRBD1. The CDR3 length is 15 residues. Germline lookup yields CDR1 SEHNR and CDR2 FQNEAQ (reference sequence). V trimming: 5 bases; J trimming: 1 base; junction bases outside the gene matches: 6. CDR3 nucleotides: TGTGCCAGCAGCGCCCGGACAGGGCCGAACACTGAAGCTTTCTTT. Translated, it gives CASSARTGPNTEAFF.

In this sample, this clone turned up a few times. The chain has TRBV4-1 and TRBJ1-5; unclear D gene. V lost 2 bases, J lost 0 bases, and 2 bases lay in between. CDR1 MGHRA and CDR2 YSYEKL come from the germline V gene. This CDR3 contains 13 residues. The CDR3 coding sequence is TGCGCCAGCAGCCAATATAGCAATCAGCCCCAGCATTTT. As protein: CASSQYSNQPQHF.

This clone turned up a few times. The rearrangement links TRBV19 to TRBJ2-3, with D hard to call. Germline V gene lookup returns CDR1 LNHDA and CDR2 SQIVND (reference sequence). Trimming cost V 5 bases and J 1 base, with 10 bases left between them. This CDR3 spans 14 amino acids. Here the CDR3 DNA reads TGTGCCAGTAGTTTAGGGCAGGGCACAGATACGCAGTATTTT. Amino acids: CASSLGQGTDTQYF.

The V gene is TRBV5-1, the J gene TRBJ2-1; 9 bases agree with TRBD2. The CDR3 covers 14 residues. Germline V gene lookup returns CDR1 SGHRS and CDR2 YFSETQ. With V trimmed by 6 bases and J by 15 bases, 16 bases remained unmatched. The CDR3 is CASKRNQREALWFF. CDR3 DNA sequence: TGCGCCAGCAAACGGAACCAGCGGGAGGCTCTATGGTTCTTC.

This clone was found once. The CDR3 nucleotides are TGCGCCAGCAGCTCCGTAACGTCCTCGGATGAGCAGTTCTTC. It codes for CASSSVTSSDEQFF. The chain uses TRBV5-1 and TRBJ2-1, with D unresolved. CDR3 length: 14 amino acids. Per the germline V gene, CDR1 is SGHRS and CDR2 is YFSETQ. V was pared by 3 bases and J by 8 bases, with 15 bases between.

In the case of this clone: This specimen includes other DNA sequences encoding the same CDR3. The CDR3 region is CASSLRPGTFSYEQYF. CDR3 DNA sequence: TGTGCCAGCAGTTTACGTCCCGGGACTTTCTCCTACGAGCAGTACTTC. The chain combines TRBV27 with TRBJ2-7; D may be TRBD2 (6 bases). The germline CDR1 and CDR2 sequences are MNHEY and SMNVEV (reference sequence). This CDR3 contains 16 residues. V lost 2 bases and J lost 0, with 14 bases in between.

The rearrangement joins TRBV6-5 to TRBJ2-5, with TRBD2 as a possible D gene (5 bases). The J call may be mistaken, given a closer DNA end match to TRBJ2-7. CDR1 and CDR2 (germline): MNHEY, SVGAGI. This CDR3 region has 16 residues. This CDR3 is CASSYSNTGWSYEQYF. CDR3 nucleotides: TGTGCCAGCAGTTACTCGAACACGGGGTGGTCCTACGAGCAGTACTTC.

The V call is TRBV6-5, the J call TRBJ2-7; D is possibly TRBD1 (5 bases). CDR3 length: 15 residues. V lost 1 base and J lost 5, with 15 bases in between. The germline gives CDR1 MNHEY, CDR2 SVGAGI. CDR3 region: CASSYFLGPGHEQYF. The DNA for the CDR3 is TGTGCCAGCAGTTACTTTCTGGGGCCAGGGCACGAGCAGTACTTC.

The chain employs TRBV5-1 and TRBJ2-7, with 9 bases matching TRBD1. The CDR3 consists of 16 residues. Trimming removed 0 bases from V and 2 bases from J; junction bases left unmatched: 6. From germline, CDR1 is SGHRS and CDR2 YFSETQ. CDR3 in amino acids: CASSLGGTGTTYEQYF. The CDR3 region has the DNA TGCGCCAGCAGCTTGGGTGGGACAGGGACTACCTACGAGCAGTACTTC.

This chain uses TRBV11-2 with TRBJ1-1; no clear D. Per the germline V gene, CDR1 is SGHAT and CDR2 is FQNNGV. V was pared by 0 bases and J by 3 bases, with 17 bases between. This CDR3 region has 17 residues. The CDR3 sequence: CASSLEEDPGKDTEAFF. The CDR3 nucleotides are TGTGCCAGCAGCTTAGAAGAGGACCCCGGGAAGGACACTGAAGCTTTCTTT.

This chain uses TRBV25-1 with TRBJ1-4; 8 bases agree with TRBD1. The junction had 11 bases not matched to a gene; V was cut back by 3 bases and J by 8 bases. The CDR3 is made up of 16 amino acids. Looked up from germline, CDR1 is MGHDK and CDR2 is SYGVNS. The CDR3 region has the DNA TGTGCCAGCAGTGATCCATCTCAGGGGGCTGCGGAAAAACTGTTTTTT. Its protein is CASSDPSQGAAEKLFF.

This clone was counted between two and nine times. The chain joins TRBV19 to TRBJ2-2; 7 nucleotides agree with TRBD1. Germline V gene sequence: CDR1 LNHDA, CDR2 SQIVND (reference sequence). CDR3 length equals 14 residues. V dropped 5 bases and J dropped 4; count of bases not matched to a gene: 4. This CDR3 reads CASSYGTVTGELFF. CDR3 sequence (DNA): TGTGCCAGTAGTTACGGGACAGTCACCGGGGAGCTGTTTTTT.

V usage is TRBV27 and J usage is TRBJ1-1; D unresolved. This CDR3 spans 14 amino acids. The V end was cut by 6 bases, the J end by 0 bases, with 11 bases between. The germline V gene has CDR1 MNHEY and CDR2 SMNVEV (reference sequence). The CDR3 region is CASRTQKLNTEAFF. The DNA of the CDR3 is TGTGCCAGCAGAACACAGAAACTGAACACTGAAGCTTTCTTT.

This chain connects TRBV5-1 to TRBJ1-2; tentative D call: TRBD1 (6 bases). Germline-derived CDR1 and CDR2 are SGHRS and YFSETQ. V was clipped by 0 bases and J by 4 bases, with 19 bases between them. This CDR3 has 17 amino acids. CDR3 sequence reads: CASSLGYSAQGIYGYTF. The CDR3 DNA reads TGCGCCAGCAGCTTGGGGTACTCCGCACAGGGAATCTATGGCTACACCTTC.

The chain is built from TRBV6-1 and TRBJ2-1, with 12 bases aligning to TRBD2. The CDR3 extends over 15 amino acids. The trim removed 2 bases at V and 4 bases at J, leaving 0 bases unmatched. Per germline, CDR1 MNHNS and CDR2 SASEGT. The DNA of the CDR3 is TGTGCCAGCAGTGAACTAGCGGGAGGGTACAATGAGCAGTTCTTC. Translation gives CASSELAGGYNEQFF.

Here the CDR3 DNA reads TGTGCCAGCTCTAGCGGGGGCATTAGGACAGATACGCAGTATTTT. It codes for CASSSGGIRTDTQYF. This chain joins TRBV9 and TRBJ2-3; 10 nucleotides line up with TRBD2. V lost 7 bases, J lost 3 bases, and 8 bases stayed unmatched. The CDR3 totals 15 residues. In germline, CDR1 is SGDLS, CDR2 YYNGEE.

The chain combines TRBV2 with TRBJ1-4, with 7 bases matching TRBD1. V gave up 6 bases and J gave up 0 bases; unmatched junction bases: 7. The CDR3 length is 16 residues. Germline CDR1 reads SNHLY; CDR2 reads FYNNEI. CDR3 protein: CASRRTGAATNEKLFF. The CDR3 DNA is TGTGCCAGCAGGAGAACAGGGGCCGCAACTAATGAAAAACTGTTTTTT.

This chain connects TRBV5-6 to TRBJ2-7, with TRBD1 matching over 8 bases. Germline lookup yields CDR1 SGHDT and CDR2 YYEEEE. V trimming: 3 bases; J trimming: 2 bases; junction bases outside the gene matches: 7. This CDR3 comprises 15 residues. The CDR3 loop reads CASSSTGEVPYEQYF. CDR3 DNA: TGTGCCAGCAGCTCGACAGGGGAAGTACCCTACGAGCAGTACTTC.

This clone showed up just a few times. CDR3: CASSIGARSSGNTIYF. The CDR3 nucleotides are TGTGCCAGTAGTATAGGGGCCCGAAGCTCTGGAAACACCATATATTTT. The rearrangement uses TRBV19 and TRBJ1-3; the D is unclear. In germline, CDR1 is LNHDA, CDR2 SQIVND (reference sequence). The CDR3 runs to 16 residues. Trimming stripped 1 base from V and 0 bases from J, with 10 bases between.

The V gene is TRBV25-1, the J gene TRBJ2-5; 7 nucleotides line up with TRBD1. Per the germline V gene, CDR1 is MGHDK and CDR2 is SYGVNS. CDR3 size: 15 residues. J lost 2 bases, V lost 5 bases, and 8 bases had no gene match. The CDR3: CASSLPRTGQETQYF. As DNA, the CDR3 is TGTGCCAGCAGTTTACCAAGGACAGGTCAAGAGACCCAGTACTTC.